A single sample gave rise to the 30 T cell receptor beta chains below, sequenced in a study of radiation and T cells in renal cell carcinoma. Only in-frame clones appear in the TCRdb table, and some are missing; sequencing was by immunoSEQ multiplex PCR. The table includes about 83,000 clones, roughly 85% detected once. The time point is: blood 4 weeks post-SBRT, at nephrectomy. Regarding treatment: 15 Gy SBRT to primary tumor, nephrectomy 4 weeks later. The sequences come from blood, collected from a patient whose treatment included radiotherapy and nephrectomy. All receptors derive from a woman aged 55-69 years with renal cell carcinoma.

The CDR3 DNA reads TGTGCCAGCAGTTACTCAGGCGATTCAGCCTACGAGCAGTACTTC. This gives the protein CASSYSGDSAYEQYF. The chain is built from TRBV27 and TRBJ2-7, with D unresolved. The CDR3 is made up of 15 amino acids. V was trimmed by 4 bases and J by 2 bases, leaving 15 bases between them. Germline CDR1 is MNHEY and CDR2 is SMNVEV (reference sequence).

The rearrangement uses TRBV20-1 and TRBJ2-1; no reliable D call. Trimming removed 2 bases at V and 7 bases at J, with 6 bases between. From germline, CDR1 is DFQATT and CDR2 SNEGSKA (reference sequence). The CDR3 extends over 11 amino acids. The CDR3 loop reads CSARLGNEQFF. CDR3 nucleotide sequence: TGCAGTGCTAGATTGGGGAATGAGCAGTTCTTC.

The chain is built from TRBV27 and TRBJ1-3; TRBD1 is a possible D gene (5 bases). V was shortened by 3 bases and J by 4 bases, with 13 bases between the two germline ends. CDR1 is MNHEY, CDR2 SMNVEV, per germline (reference sequence). This CDR3 comprises 15 residues. CDR3 in DNA: TGTGCCAGCAGTTTGACGGGGACGGACGGAAACACCATATATTTT. Translation: CASSLTGTDGNTIYF.

This chain links TRBV29-1 with TRBJ2-2; a possible D gene is TRBD2 (6 bases). Trimming removed 7 bases from V and 5 bases from J, with 11 bases in between. This CDR3 region has 12 residues. Germline CDR1 and CDR2: SQVTM and ANQGSEA. CDR3 sequence reads: CSGGMATGELFF. The CDR3 DNA is TGCAGCGGCGGGATGGCTACCGGGGAGCTGTTTTTT.

V gene TRBV7-9 combines with J gene TRBJ2-7; D might be TRBD1 (5 bases). Germline loops: CDR1 SEHNR, CDR2 FQNEAQ (reference sequence). V lost 1 base to trimming and J lost 6 bases, with 16 bases between them. The CDR3 is 15 amino acids. The CDR3 nucleotides read TGTGCCAGCAGCTTAGACCAGGGCTACCACCTCGAGCAGTACTTC. As protein: CASSLDQGYHLEQYF.

This clone was recorded only once. This chain links TRBV10-1 with TRBJ2-7; no reliable D call. Trimming cost V 3 bases and J 2 bases, with 11 bases left between them. Germline CDR1 is WNHNN and CDR2 is SYGVQD (reference sequence). This CDR3 has 14 amino acids. Here the CDR3 DNA reads TGCGCCAGCAGTGAATACGGCGGCCCCTACGAGCAGTACTTC. Translated: CASSEYGGPYEQYF.

The V call is TRBV5-6, the J call TRBJ1-2; 10 bases line up with TRBD1. The CDR3 covers 14 residues. CDR1 SGHDT and CDR2 YYEEEE come from the germline V gene. Germline trimming cut 3 bases from V and 7 bases from J; bases unmatched to any gene: 6. For the CDR3, the DNA is TGTGCCAGCAGCTCCGGACAGGGGGGGTCTGGCTACACCTTC. Amino acids: CASSSGQGGSGYTF.

The genes are TRBV10-1 and TRBJ2-5; D uncertain. The J call may be mistaken, given a closer DNA end match to TRBJ2-7. The CDR3 extends over 15 amino acids. Germline values: CDR1 WNHNN, CDR2 SYGVQD (reference sequence). CDR3 sequence reads: CASSEGVGSSYEQYF. Here the CDR3 DNA reads TGCGCCAGCAGTGAGGGGGTAGGCAGCTCCTACGAGCAGTACTTC.

The CDR3 DNA reads as TGCGCCAGCAGCCAAGGACCCAGCTCCTACGAGCAGTACTTC. This encodes CASSQGPSSYEQYF. The V call is TRBV4-1, the J call TRBJ2-7; D call uncertain. CDR3 length equals 14 residues. V lost 1 base to trimming and J lost 0 bases, with 7 bases between them. Germline V gene data show CDR1 as MGHRA and CDR2 as YSYEKL.

The chain carries TRBV2 and TRBJ1-6, with D possibly TRBD1 on 6 matching bases. V was cut by 2 bases and J by 7 bases, with 6 bases left in between. Germline V lookup: CDR1 SNHLY, CDR2 FYNNEI. CDR3 size: 13 residues. In nucleotides, the CDR3 is TGTGCCAGCAGTGAACAGGGGAATTCACCCCTCCACTTT. It is translated as CASSEQGNSPLHF.

The chain joins TRBV10-3 to TRBJ1-1, with D tentatively TRBD1 (6 bases). The CDR3 totals 12 residues. From germline, CDR1 is ENHRY and CDR2 SYGVKD. The V end was cut by 11 bases, the J end by 1 base, with 11 bases between. The DNA of the CDR3 is TGTGCCGTAAAGGGGGAGAACACTGAAGCTTTCTTT. The encoded protein is CAVKGENTEAFF.

This chain links TRBV7-2 with TRBJ2-3, with 10 positions matching TRBD1. CDR3 size: 16 residues. The germline CDR1 and CDR2 sequences are SGHTA and FQGNSA. Trimming took 4 bases from V and 5 from J; bases not matched to a gene: 9. DNA for the CDR3: TGTGCCAGCAGCTGGCGGACAGGGGGAGGGGGAGATACGCAGTATTTT. This translates into CASSWRTGGGGDTQYF.

This CDR3 is CASSIVGVTGNTIYF. Here the CDR3 DNA reads TGTGCCAGTAGTATTGTAGGGGTGACTGGAAACACCATATATTTT. The rearrangement links TRBV19 to TRBJ1-3, with TRBD1 as a possible D gene (5 bases). CDR3 length equals 15 residues. CDR1 and CDR2 from the germline V gene are LNHDA and SQIVND (reference sequence). V lost 3 bases, J lost 2 bases, and 11 bases lay in between.

This clone was seen only a few times. The chain employs TRBV11-3 and TRBJ1-5; 10 bases match TRBD1. CDR1 and CDR2 from the germline V gene are SGHNT and YENEEA. J was trimmed by 5 bases and V by 4 bases; bases with no gene match: 5. The CDR3 consists of 15 residues. CDR3 loop: CASSSLDRGHQPQHF. The CDR3 nucleotides are TGTGCCAGCAGCTCCTTAGACAGGGGGCATCAGCCCCAGCATTTT.

The rearrangement joins TRBV12-1 to TRBJ1-2. TRBV12-1 is reported as a pseudogene. The CDR3 extends over 9 amino acids. Here the CDR3 reads CASSFEADF. For the CDR3, the DNA is TGTGCCAGCAGCTTTGAGGCCGACTTC.

The chain uses TRBV6-5 and TRBJ1-6, with D possibly being TRBD1 (6 bases). V was trimmed by 0 bases and J by 6 bases, leaving 9 bases between them. The germline V gene encodes CDR1 MNHEY and CDR2 SVGAGI. This CDR3 contains 15 residues. The CDR3 is CASSYSTRGNSPLHF. The CDR3 DNA reads TGTGCCAGCAGTTACTCGACCAGGGGTAATTCACCCCTCCACTTT.

As DNA, the CDR3 is TGTGCCAGCAGCCCGGCGGCGGGGAGGCAGCCCCAGCATTTT. It translates to CASSPAAGRQPQHF. The J gene is TRBJ1-5, the V gene TRBV7-2; D not certain. There are 14 residues in the CDR3. The V and J ends lost 5 bases and 7 bases respectively, with 15 bases between them. From germline, CDR1 is SGHTA and CDR2 FQGNSA.

By share, this clone counts as medium-sized (0.01 to 0.1%). V is TRBV4-3 and J is TRBJ2-1, with 12 bases aligning to TRBD2. The CDR3 is 16 residues long. The V segment lost 1 base and the J segment 4 bases; nucleotides outside the gene matches: 2. Germline assignment: CDR1 LGHNA and CDR2 YSLEER. The CDR3, as DNA: TGCGCCAGCAGCCAAGGGACTAGCGGGGAATACAATGAGCAGTTCTTC. Amino acids: CASSQGTSGEYNEQFF.

In regard to this clone: The junction differs from germline at one of its ends, possibly a read error. This chain links TRBV7-9 with TRBJ2-3; no clear D. The CDR3 has 10 amino acids. Germline CDR1 reads SEHNR; CDR2 reads FQNEAQ (reference sequence). The chain's CDR3 is CVSGTDTQYF. In DNA form, the CDR3 reads TGTGTCAGCGGCACAGATACGCAGTATTTT.

This chain uses TRBV28 with TRBJ1-2; D possibly corresponds to TRBD1 (5 bases). The CDR3 sequence is 16 residues long. Germline assignment: CDR1 MDHEN and CDR2 SYDVKM. V was clipped by 1 base and J by 2 bases, with 14 bases between them. Written as DNA, the CDR3 is TGTGCCAGCAGTTTATTCTGGGACCTGGGGAACTATGGCTACACCTTC. It is translated as CASSLFWDLGNYGYTF.

This clone came up a few times. CDR3 coding DNA: TGTGCCAGCAGCTATAACCAAGACTCCTACGAGCAGTACTTC. This sequence encodes CASSYNQDSYEQYF. The V and J genes are TRBV9 and TRBJ2-7; no reliable D call. Trimming stripped 4 bases from V and 0 bases from J, with 11 bases between. Germline CDR1 reads SGDLS; CDR2 reads YYNGEE. CDR3 length equals 14 residues.

This chain joins TRBV4-1 and TRBJ1-1; D not resolved. Germline lookup yields CDR1 MGHRA and CDR2 YSYEKL. Trimming took 4 bases from V and 6 from J, leaving 9 bases between them. This CDR3 is built from 12 residues. Written as DNA, the CDR3 is TGCGCCAGCAGCCCAGGAGGCGCTGAAGCTTTCTTT. Encoded protein: CASSPGGAEAFF.

In its sample, this clone was seen once. The chain links TRBV18 to TRBJ2-2, with D possibly TRBD2 on 6 matching bases. The CDR3 has 16 residues. Per germline, CDR1 KGHSH and CDR2 LQKENI. V dropped 1 base and J dropped 0 bases, with 9 bases sitting between them. The CDR3, as DNA: TGTGCCAGCTCACCACAGGGCGGGGCGAACACCGGGGAGCTGTTTTTT. Its protein is CASSPQGGANTGELFF.

The V call is TRBV7-3, the J call TRBJ2-1, with 8 nucleotides matching TRBD2. Trimming removed 3 bases from V and 1 base from J; junction bases left unmatched: 2. Per the germline V gene, CDR1 is SGHTA and CDR2 is FQGTGA. The CDR3 extends over 15 amino acids. The CDR3 is CASSFTSGSYNEQFF. Here the CDR3 DNA reads TGTGCCAGCAGCTTTACTAGCGGATCCTACAATGAGCAGTTCTTC.

This clone was picked up one time. The gene calls are TRBV5-1 and TRBJ1-2; D remains ambiguous. The V gene lost 2 bases and the J gene lost 8 bases, with 10 bases spanning the gap. Per germline, CDR1 SGHRS and CDR2 YFSETQ. There are 12 residues in the CDR3. The CDR3 protein is CASSFDRRGYTF. The CDR3 nucleotides are TGCGCCAGCAGCTTCGACCGGCGGGGCTACACCTTC. Drawing the rest from reference TRBV5-1 and TRBJ1-2, the complete variable domain is KAGVTQTPRYLIKTRGQQVTLSCSPISGHRSVSWYQQTPGQGLQFLFEYFSETQRNKGNFPGRFSGRQFSNSRSEMNVSTLELGDSALYLCASSFDRRGYTFGSGTRLTVV.

This clone occurred once. This chain uses TRBV7-9 with TRBJ2-7; 11 bases match TRBD1. This CDR3 is 16 amino acids long. Germline assignment: CDR1 SEHNR and CDR2 FQNEAQ (reference sequence). V trimming: 0 bases; J trimming: 4 bases; junction bases outside the gene matches: 5. CDR3 DNA: TGTGCCAGCAGCTTAGCTTCGGACAGGGGGCGATACGAGCAGTACTTC. Its protein product is CASSLASDRGRYEQYF.

The sample holds a few counts of this clone. This rearrangement joins TRBV9 to TRBJ1-5; 8 nucleotides align to TRBD1. The germline V gene has CDR1 SGDLS and CDR2 YYNGEE. The CDR3 length is 15 residues. V lost 3 bases and J lost 0; bases outside the gene matches: 2. CDR3 in amino acids: CASSATGGSNQPQHF. The CDR3 DNA reads as TGTGCCAGCAGCGCCACAGGGGGTAGCAATCAGCCCCAGCATTTT.

This clone occurred a few times. CDR3 loop: CAWSVAGDGGYTF. The CDR3, as DNA: TGTGCCTGGAGTGTAGCGGGGGACGGTGGCTACACCTTC. This chain links TRBV30 with TRBJ1-2; D may be TRBD1 (5 bases). Germline V gene data show CDR1 as GTSNPN and CDR2 as SVGIG (reference sequence). The V end lost 0 bases, the J end lost 7 bases, and 12 bases lay between the germline ends. The CDR3 loop spans 13 amino acids.

For the CDR3, the DNA is TGCAGTGCCCCGGACGGGCCCGGCTACACCTTC. As protein: CSAPDGPGYTF. The chain couples TRBV20-1 to TRBJ1-2; unclear D gene. The CDR3 length is 11 residues. The V gene lost 6 bases and the J gene lost 8 bases, with 13 bases spanning the gap. Per germline, CDR1 DFQATT and CDR2 SNEGSKA (reference sequence).

The chain combines TRBV6-5 with TRBJ1-5; no definite D call. Germline loops: CDR1 MNHEY, CDR2 SVGAGI. The CDR3 contains 15 residues. The V end lost 0 bases, the J end lost 0 bases, and 6 bases lay between the germline ends. The CDR3 coding sequence is TGTGCCAGCAGTTACTCGGGGAATAGCAATCAGCCCCAGCATTTT. Its translation is CASSYSGNSNQPQHF.